This T cell receptor (beta chain) was documented in a study of memory CD4+ T cells and cytomegalovirus serostatus. Study-wide points: Suggested: most of the CMV-linked TCR signature lies in CD4+ memory cells.

About this clone: Its antigen is as yet unknown.

The CDR3 length is 14 residues. V lost 1 base to trimming and J lost 0 bases, with 5 bases between them. Germline CDR1 and CDR2: SGDLS and YYNGEE. Single viable CD3+CD4+CD8-CD45RO+ cells were sorted as the memory CD4+ T cells. Libraries were prepared by immunoSEQ multiplex PCR; TCRdb keeps only in-frame clonotypes and omits some of them. The top ten clones hold roughly 1% of a sample with 55,000 to 60,000 clones, 80% to 85% of them seen once. This sequence was found in an adult in good health and CMV-seronegative. V gene TRBV9 combines with J gene TRBJ2-1; D uncertain. Sequenced material: memory CD4+ T cells from blood. CDR3 nucleotide sequence: TGTGCCAGCAGCGTACGGAGCTCCTACAATGAGCAGTTCTTC. Amino acid sequence: CASSVRSSYNEQFF.